This T cell receptor beta chain was sequenced for a study of OX40 agonist ivuxolimab in advanced cancers. General observations from the study: CD8+ T cells showed, on average, more clonal expansion than CD4+ cells.

Sequencing was performed with immunoSEQ multiplex PCR; in TCRdb, only in-frame clones are kept and a portion is missing. This table holds 15,000 to 20,000 clones, 85% to 95% found once. J was trimmed by 5 bases and V by 0 bases; bases with no gene match: 2. This CDR3 region has 14 residues. Germline assignment: CDR1 SGDLS and CDR2 YYNGEE. A note on this clone: Its specificity is unknown.

Material: CD4+ or CD8+ T cells sorted from blood, obtained in a trial of the OX40 agonist ivuxolimab. The chain links TRBV9 to TRBJ2-7, with TRBD1 matching 10 bases. This receptor was taken from an adult with an advanced solid tumor such as melanoma, head and neck, liver or kidney cancer. CDR3 in amino acids: CASSVGGTGDEQYF. The DNA of the CDR3 is TGTGCCAGCAGCGTAGGCGGGACAGGGGACGAGCAGTACTTC.